These T cell receptor beta chains were read from a single sample in a study of shared clonotypes between healthy human individuals. Here immunoSEQ multiplex PCR was the method, and the copy in TCRdb shows in-frame clones only, minus some. The sample shows 1,500,000 or so clones, around 97% of them seen only once. The specimen sequenced was naive CD4+ T cells sorted from blood. The receptors originated from a man aged 25 to 40 in good health. Each CDR3 is given with its conserved first and last residue. The D gene is left open where the match is weak. Expanded clones get a size class; other rows say once, few or many, or leave the size out.

>TRBJ1-5|TRBV5-8|-|-
TGTGCCAGCAAGGGGAATCAGCCCCAGCATTTT
CASKGNQPQHF
>TRBJ2-7|TRBV16|-|-
TGTGCCAGCAGCCAATTCAGCCTGGCTAGCTCCTACGAGCAGTACTTC
CASSQFSLASSYEQYF
>TRBJ2-7|TRBV29-1|-|TRBD1
TGCAGCGTTGACAGGGGGCGTGAGCAGTACTTC
CSVDRGREQYF
>TRBJ2-1|TRBV9|once|-
TGTGCCAGCAGCGTGTTAGGGGGGAATTACAATGAGCAGTTCTTC
CASSVLGGNYNEQFF
>TRBJ2-7|TRBV10-3|-|TRBD1
TGTGCCATCAGTGATGGGACAGGGTTTGGGTACGAGCAGTACTTC
CAISDGTGFGYEQYF
>TRBJ2-7|TRBV6-1|-|-
TGTGCCAGCAGTGATAGGGACGGCTACGAGCAGTACTTC
CASSDRDGYEQYF
>TRBJ2-5|TRBV7-2|-|-
TGTGCCAGCGGTTACGAAGGCAGACAACAAGAGACCCAGTACTTC
CASGYEGRQQETQYF
>TRBJ2-1|TRBV21-1|once|-
TGTGCCAGCAGCAAAGTTCCAGGACAAGGGATCAATGAGCAGTTCTTC
CASSKVPGQGINEQFF
>TRBJ1-1|TRBV18|-|-
TGTGCCAGCTCACCAACGGTCGCGACTGAAGCTTTCTTT
CASSPTVATEAFF
>TRBJ2-3|TRBV11-2|few|-
TGTGCCAGCAGCTTAGCTAGCACAGATACGCAGTATTTT
CASSLASTDTQYF
>TRBJ2-6|TRBV5-6|-|-
TGTGCCAGCGAGACAGTGGCTGGGGCCAACGTCCTGACTTTC
CASETVAGANVLTF